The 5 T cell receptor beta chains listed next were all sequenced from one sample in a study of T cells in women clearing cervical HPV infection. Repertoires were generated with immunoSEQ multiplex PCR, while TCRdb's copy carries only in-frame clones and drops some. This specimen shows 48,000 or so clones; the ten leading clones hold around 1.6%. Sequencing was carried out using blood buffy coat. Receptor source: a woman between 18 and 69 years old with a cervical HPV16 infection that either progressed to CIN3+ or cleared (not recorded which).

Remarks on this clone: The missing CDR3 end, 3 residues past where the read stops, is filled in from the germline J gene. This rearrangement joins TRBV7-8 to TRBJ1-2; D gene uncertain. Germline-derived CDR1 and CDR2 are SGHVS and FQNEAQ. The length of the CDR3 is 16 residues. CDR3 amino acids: CASSPGLWPGRWSYTF. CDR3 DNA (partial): TGTGCCAGCAGCCCCGGACTCTGGCCAGGCCGATGGAGC.

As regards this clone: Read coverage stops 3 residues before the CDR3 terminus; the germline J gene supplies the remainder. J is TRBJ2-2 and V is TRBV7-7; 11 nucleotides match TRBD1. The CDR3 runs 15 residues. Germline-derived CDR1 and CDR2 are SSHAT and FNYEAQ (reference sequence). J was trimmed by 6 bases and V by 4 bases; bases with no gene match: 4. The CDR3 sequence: CASSSGQGAAGELFF. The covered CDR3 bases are TGTGCCAGCAGCTCCGGACAGGGGGCCGCCGGGGAG.

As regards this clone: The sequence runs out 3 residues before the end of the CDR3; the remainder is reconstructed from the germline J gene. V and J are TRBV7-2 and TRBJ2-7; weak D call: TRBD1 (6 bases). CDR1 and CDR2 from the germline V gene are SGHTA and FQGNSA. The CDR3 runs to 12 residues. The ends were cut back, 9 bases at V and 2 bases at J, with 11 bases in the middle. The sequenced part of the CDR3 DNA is TGTGCCAGTACTGGACAGACCTACGAG. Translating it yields CASTGQTYE. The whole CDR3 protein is CASTGQTYEQYF.

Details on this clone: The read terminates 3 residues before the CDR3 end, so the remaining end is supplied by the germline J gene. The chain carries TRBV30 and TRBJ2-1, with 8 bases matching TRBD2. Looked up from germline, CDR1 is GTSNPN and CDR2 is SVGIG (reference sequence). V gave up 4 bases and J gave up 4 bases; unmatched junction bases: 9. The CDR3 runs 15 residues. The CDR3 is CAWMGGSGSYNEQFF. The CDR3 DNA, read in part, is TGTGCCTGGATGGGGGGGAGCGGGAGTTACAATGAG.

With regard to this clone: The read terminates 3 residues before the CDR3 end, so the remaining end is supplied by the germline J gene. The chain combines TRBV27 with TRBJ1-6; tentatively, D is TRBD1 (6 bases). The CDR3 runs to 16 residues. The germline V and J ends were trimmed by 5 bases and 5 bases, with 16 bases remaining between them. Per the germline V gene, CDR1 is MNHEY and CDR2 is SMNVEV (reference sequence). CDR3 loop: CASSAIGGADNSPLHF. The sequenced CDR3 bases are TGTGCCAGCAGTGCCATAGGGGGGGCGGATAATTCACCC.